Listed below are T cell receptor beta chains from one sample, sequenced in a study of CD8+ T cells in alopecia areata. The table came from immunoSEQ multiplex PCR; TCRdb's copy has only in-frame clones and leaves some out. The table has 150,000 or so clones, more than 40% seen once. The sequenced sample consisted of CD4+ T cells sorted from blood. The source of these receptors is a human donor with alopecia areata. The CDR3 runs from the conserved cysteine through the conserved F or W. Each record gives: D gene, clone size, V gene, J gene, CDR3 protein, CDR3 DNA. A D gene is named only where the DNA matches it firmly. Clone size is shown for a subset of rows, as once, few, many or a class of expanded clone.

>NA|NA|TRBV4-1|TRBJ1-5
CASSQDGNGDRRKWPQHF
TGCGCCAGCAGCCAAGATGGAAACGGTGACAGACGCAAATGGCCCCAGCATTTT
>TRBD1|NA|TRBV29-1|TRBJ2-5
CSVGQGEETQYF
TGCAGCGTTGGACAGGGGGAGGAGACCCAGTACTTC
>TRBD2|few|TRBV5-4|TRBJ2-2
CASSHSGRGTGELFF
TGTGCCAGCAGCCATAGCGGGAGAGGGACCGGGGAGCTGTTTTTT
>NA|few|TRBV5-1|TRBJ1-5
CASSRGPTNQPQHF
TGCGCCAGCAGCAGGGGTCCTACTAATCAGCCCCAGCATTTT
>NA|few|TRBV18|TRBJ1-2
CASSPPTTFYGYTF
TGTGCCAGCTCACCACCGACAACGTTCTATGGCTACACCTTC
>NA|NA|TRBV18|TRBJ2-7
CASSPASSSYEQYF
TGTGCCAGCTCACCCGCAAGTAGCTCCTACGAGCAGTACTTC
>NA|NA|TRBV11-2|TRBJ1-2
CASSPIGVYGYTF
TGTGCCAGCAGCCCAATAGGAGTTTATGGCTACACCTTC
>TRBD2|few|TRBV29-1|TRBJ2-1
CSVSPIPGLAAEQFF
TGCAGCGTTTCCCCGATTCCGGGACTAGCAGCTGAGCAGTTCTTC
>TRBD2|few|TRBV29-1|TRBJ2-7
CSATGGYEQYF
TGCAGCGCCACGGGGGGATACGAGCAGTACTTC
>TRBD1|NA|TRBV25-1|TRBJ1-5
CASSEARGDRPQHF
TGTGCCAGCAGTGAGGCCAGGGGGGACCGGCCCCAGCATTTT
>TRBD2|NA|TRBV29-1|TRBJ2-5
CSAPPNGRGKTQYF
TGCAGCGCACCCCCCAACGGGAGGGGTAAGACCCAGTACTTC
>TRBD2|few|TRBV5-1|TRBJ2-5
CASGNVGTTIETQYF
TGCGCCAGCGGAAACGTCGGGACTACAATTGAGACCCAGTACTTC
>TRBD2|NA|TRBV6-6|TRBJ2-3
CASSKSGTSGGDTQYF
TGTGCCAGCAGTAAATCCGGGACCAGCGGGGGAGATACGCAGTATTTT
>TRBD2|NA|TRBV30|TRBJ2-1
CAWRTGTSGLKQFF
TGTGCCTGGAGGACCGGGACTAGCGGACTTAAGCAGTTCTTC
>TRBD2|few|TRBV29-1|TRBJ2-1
CSVEGGGFGGSYNEQFF
TGCAGCGTTGAAGGGGGGGGTTTTGGCGGGAGCTACAATGAGCAGTTCTTC
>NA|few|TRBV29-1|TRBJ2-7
CSARHSYEQYF
TGCAGCGCCAGACACTCCTACGAGCAGTACTTC
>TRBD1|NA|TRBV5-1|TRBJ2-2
CASSLVDRAGELFF
TGCGCCAGCAGCTTGGTCGACAGGGCTGGGGAGCTGTTTTTT
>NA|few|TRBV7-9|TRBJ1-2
CASSLNSYGYTF
TGTGCCAGCAGCTTAAACAGCTATGGCTACACCTTC
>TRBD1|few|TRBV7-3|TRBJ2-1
CASSRRGQDYNEQFF
TGTGCCAGCAGCCGAAGGGGACAGGACTACAATGAGCAGTTCTTC
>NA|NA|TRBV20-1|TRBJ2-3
CSAPSTDTQYF
TGCAGTGCTCCCAGCACAGATACGCAGTATTTT
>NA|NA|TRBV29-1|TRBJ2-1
CSVGRYNEQFF
TGCAGCGTTGGTCGGTACAATGAGCAGTTCTTC
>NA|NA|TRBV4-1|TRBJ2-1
CASSQGAVREQFF
TGCGCCAGCAGCCAGGGGGCTGTTAGAGAGCAGTTCTTC
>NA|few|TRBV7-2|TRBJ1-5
CASTLRAGGQPQHF
TGTGCCAGCACCCTTAGGGCAGGAGGACAGCCCCAGCATTTT
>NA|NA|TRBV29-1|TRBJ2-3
CSQQTGQDTQYF
TGCAGCCAACAGACTGGGCAAGATACGCAGTATTTT
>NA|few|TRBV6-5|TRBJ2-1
CASSFVPNEQFF
TGTGCCAGCAGTTTTGTGCCCAATGAGCAGTTCTTC
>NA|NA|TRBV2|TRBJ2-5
CASNNRKRGETQYF
TGTGCCAGCAACAACAGGAAACGGGGGGAGACCCAGTACTTC
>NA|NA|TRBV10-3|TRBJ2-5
CAISESPTGETQYF
TGTGCCATCAGTGAGTCCCCCACTGGAGAGACCCAGTACTTC
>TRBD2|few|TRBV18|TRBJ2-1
CASSPPSGSSYNEQFF
TGTGCCAGCTCACCCCCTAGCGGGAGCTCCTACAATGAGCAGTTCTTC
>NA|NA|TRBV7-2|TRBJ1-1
CASSLNRLGLEAFF
TGTGCCAGCAGCTTAAATCGCCTGGGTCTTGAAGCTTTCTTT
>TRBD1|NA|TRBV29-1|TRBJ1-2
CSGSTGGSGYTF
TGCAGCGGCTCCACAGGGGGCAGCGGCTACACCTTC
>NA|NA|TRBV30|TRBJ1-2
CAWDTNNYGYTF
TGTGCCTGGGATACCAATAACTATGGCTACACCTTC
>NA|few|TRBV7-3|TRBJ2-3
CASSLTSATDTQYF
TGTGCCAGCAGCTTAACTAGCGCGACAGATACGCAGTATTTT
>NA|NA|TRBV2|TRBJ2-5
CASSDLRGLGLGETQYF
TGTGCCAGCAGTGATCTTCGGGGATTAGGACTGGGAGAGACCCAGTACTTC
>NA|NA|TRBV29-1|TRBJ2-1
CSVAWGATYNEQFF
TGCAGCGTTGCATGGGGCGCAACCTACAATGAGCAGTTCTTC
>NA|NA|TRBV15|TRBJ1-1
CATTGQGDTEAFF
TGTGCCACCACCGGGCAGGGAGACACTGAAGCTTTCTTT
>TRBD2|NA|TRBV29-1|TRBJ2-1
CSVRRREGPPYNEQFF
TGCAGCGTTAGACGGCGGGAGGGCCCACCCTACAATGAGCAGTTCTTC
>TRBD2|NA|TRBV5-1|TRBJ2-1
CASSLARSASGSNEQFF
TGCGCCAGCAGCTTGGCCCGTTCGGCTAGCGGGAGTAATGAGCAGTTCTTC
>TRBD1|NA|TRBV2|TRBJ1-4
CASSRDRDEKLFF
TGTGCCAGCAGTAGGGACAGGGACGAAAAACTGTTTTTT
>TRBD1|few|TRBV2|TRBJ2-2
CASTWTGPTGELFF
TGTGCCAGCACCTGGACAGGGCCCACCGGGGAGCTGTTTTTT
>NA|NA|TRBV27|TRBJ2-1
CASSGGMGLAHPRIRNEQFF
TGTGCCAGCAGTGGGGGCATGGGGCTAGCCCATCCACGAATTCGGAATGAGCAGTTCTTC
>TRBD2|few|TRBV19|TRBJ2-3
CASSISAGGADTQYF
TGTGCCAGTAGTATTTCAGCGGGAGGCGCAGATACGCAGTATTTT
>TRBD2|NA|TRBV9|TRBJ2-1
CASSVAGLAGGSYNEQFF
TGTGCCAGCAGCGTAGCAGGTTTAGCGGGAGGTTCCTACAATGAGCAGTTCTTC
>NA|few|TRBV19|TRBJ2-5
CASSKDLQTQYF
TGTGCCAGTAGTAAGGACCTTCAGACCCAGTACTTC
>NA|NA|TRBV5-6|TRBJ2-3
CASSLPRTDTQYF
TGTGCCAGCAGCTTGCCTCGCACAGATACGCAGTATTTT